This T cell receptor beta chain derives from a study of immune cell composition in non-small cell lung cancer. General study findings and limits: Overall clonality, unlike maximal tumour-associated clone frequency, did not predict TIL reactivity.

With respect to this clone: Its antigen remains unknown.

Germline CDR1 and CDR2: SGHNT and YYREEE (reference sequence). This CDR3 has 16 residues. The V end lost 0 bases, the J end lost 4 bases, and 13 bases lay between the germline ends. Clones were read by immunoSEQ multiplex PCR, and TCRdb kept only the in-frame ones, dropping some. The sample shows roughly 4,700 clones, more than 75% of them seen only once. The receptor comes from a human donor with non-small cell lung cancer. This sequence joins TRBV5-4 and TRBJ2-2, with D perhaps matching TRBD1 (7 bases). The sequenced sample consisted of lung tumor tissue. In DNA, the CDR3 is TGTGCCAGCAGCTTGGCCCGGCAGGGGGGCACCGGGGAGCTGTTTTTT. Protein product: CASSLARQGGTGELFF.